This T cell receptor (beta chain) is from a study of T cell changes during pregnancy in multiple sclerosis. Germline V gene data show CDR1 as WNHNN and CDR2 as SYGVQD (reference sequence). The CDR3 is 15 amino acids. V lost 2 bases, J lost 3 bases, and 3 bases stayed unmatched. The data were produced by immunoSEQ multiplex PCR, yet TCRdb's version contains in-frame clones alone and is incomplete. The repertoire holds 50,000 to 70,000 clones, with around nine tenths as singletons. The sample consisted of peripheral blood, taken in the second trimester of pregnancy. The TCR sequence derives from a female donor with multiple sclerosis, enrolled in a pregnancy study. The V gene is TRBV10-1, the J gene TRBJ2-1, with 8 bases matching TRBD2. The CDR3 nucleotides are TGCGCCAGCAGTGAGCCCGGGACTAGCTACAATGAGCAGTTCTTC. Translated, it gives CASSEPGTSYNEQFF.